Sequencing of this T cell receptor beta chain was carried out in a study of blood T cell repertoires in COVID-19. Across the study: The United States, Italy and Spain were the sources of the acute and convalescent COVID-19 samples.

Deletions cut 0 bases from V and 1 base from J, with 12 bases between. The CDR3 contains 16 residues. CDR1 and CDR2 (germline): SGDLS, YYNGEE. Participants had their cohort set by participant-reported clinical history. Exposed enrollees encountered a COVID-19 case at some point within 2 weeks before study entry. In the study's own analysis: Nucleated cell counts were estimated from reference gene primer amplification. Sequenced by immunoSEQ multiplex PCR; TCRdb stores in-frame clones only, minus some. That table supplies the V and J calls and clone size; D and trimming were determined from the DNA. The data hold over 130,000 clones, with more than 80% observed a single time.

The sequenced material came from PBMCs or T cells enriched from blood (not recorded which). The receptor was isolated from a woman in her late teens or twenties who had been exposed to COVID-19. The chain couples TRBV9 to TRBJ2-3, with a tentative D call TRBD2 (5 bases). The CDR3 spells CASSVGGHRGTDTQYF. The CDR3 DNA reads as TGTGCCAGCAGCGTAGGAGGGCATAGGGGCACAGATACGCAGTATTTT. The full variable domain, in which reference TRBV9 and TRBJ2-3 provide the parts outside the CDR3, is DSGVTQTPKHLITATGQRVTLRCSPRSGDLSVYWYQQSLDQGLQFLIQYYNGEERAKGNILERFSAQQFPDLHSELNLSSLELGDSALYFCASSVGGHRGTDTQYFGPGTRLTVL.